Below are 20 T cell receptor beta chains sequenced from a single sample in a study of memory CD4+ T cells and cytomegalovirus serostatus. Single viable CD3+CD4+CD8-CD45RO+ cells were sorted as the memory CD4+ T cells. Sequencing used immunoSEQ multiplex PCR; TCRdb keeps in-frame clones, though not all of them. The sample includes approximately 70,000 clones, about 78% of them seen just once. Sequencing was carried out using memory CD4+ T cells from blood. The receptor set was obtained from an adult in good health and CMV-seropositive.

This sequence joins TRBV6-1 and TRBJ2-3; 8 positions match TRBD2. Germline V CDR1 and CDR2: MNHNS, SASEGT. The CDR3 runs to 15 residues. Trimming cost V 6 bases and J 1 base; bases outside gene matches: 6. The CDR3 loop reads CASSLQTSGTDTQYF. The CDR3 DNA follows: TGTGCCAGCAGCCTCCAGACTAGCGGCACAGATACGCAGTATTTT.

This rearrangement joins TRBV28 to TRBJ1-1; 7 nucleotides align to TRBD1. CDR3 size: 14 residues. CDR1 and CDR2 (germline): MDHEN, SYDVKM. V gave up 2 bases and J gave up 8 bases; unmatched junction bases: 8. The CDR3 region has the DNA TGTGCCAGCAGTTTACAGGCAGGGGGAAGAGAAGCTTTCTTT. Protein product: CASSLQAGGREAFF.

The J gene is TRBJ2-2, the V gene TRBV7-2; 10 positions match TRBD2. The germline V gene has CDR1 SGHTA and CDR2 FQGNSA. Trimming at V came to 7 bases and at J to 9 bases, leaving 17 bases not matched to a gene. The CDR3 is 17 residues long. CDR3 in DNA: TGTGCCAGCACCCGAGGCCTAGGACTAGCGGCAGATAGGGAGCTGTTTTTT. The encoded protein is CASTRGLGLAADRELFF.

This chain joins TRBV29-1 and TRBJ2-7; 11 bases agree with TRBD2. The CDR3 spans 16 residues. V shed 7 bases and J 3 bases; nucleotides not matched to a gene: 14. Looked up from germline, CDR1 is SQVTM and CDR2 is ANQGSEA. The DNA for the CDR3 is TGCAGCGCCCCTAAACTAGCGGGGGCATTCGACTACGAGCAGTACTTC. Amino acid sequence: CSAPKLAGAFDYEQYF.

The gene calls are TRBV7-3 and TRBJ2-7; TRBD2 matches at 8 bases. Germline loops: CDR1 SGHTA, CDR2 FQGTGA. Trimming at V came to 5 bases and at J to 3 bases, leaving 6 bases not matched to a gene. The CDR3 totals 14 residues. CDR3 residues: CASSRGLGDYEQYF. The CDR3 DNA sequence: TGTGCCAGCAGCAGGGGACTAGGGGACTACGAGCAGTACTTC.

This clone was counted a single time. The V call is TRBV7-9, the J call TRBJ2-6, with 11 bases aligning to TRBD1. Germline V CDR1 and CDR2: SEHNR, FQNEAQ (reference sequence). Trimming at V came to 5 bases and at J to 1 base, leaving 4 bases not matched to a gene. The CDR3 is 17 residues long. The CDR3 sequence: CASSDRDRGSGANVLTF. CDR3 sequence (DNA): TGTGCCAGCAGCGACCGGGACAGGGGGTCTGGGGCCAACGTCCTGACTTTC.

This clone has just one count. The chain joins TRBV5-5 to TRBJ1-1; D is ambiguous. The germline CDR1 and CDR2 sequences are SGHKS and YYEKEE (reference sequence). CDR3 size: 14 residues. The V and J ends lost 4 bases and 5 bases respectively, with 15 bases between them. CDR3 sequence reads: CASSRYTPSTEAFF. The CDR3, as DNA: TGTGCCAGCAGCCGCTATACACCGTCGACTGAAGCTTTCTTT.

CDR3 in amino acids: CASSFGNEKLFF. The CDR3 nucleotides read TGCGCCAGCAGCTTTGGGAATGAAAAACTGTTTTTT. The V and J genes are TRBV5-1 and TRBJ1-4, with D unresolved. Trimming stripped 2 bases from V and 5 bases from J, with 4 bases between. Germline V gene lookup returns CDR1 SGHRS and CDR2 YFSETQ. The CDR3 consists of 12 residues.

The chain joins TRBV19 to TRBJ2-1; TRBD2 matches 11 bases. The V gene end was trimmed by 2 bases and the J gene end by 0 bases; junction bases not matched to a gene: 6. The CDR3 extends over 18 amino acids. Germline lookup yields CDR1 LNHDA and CDR2 SQIVND (reference sequence). The CDR3: CASSISGLADFSYNEQFF. DNA for the CDR3: TGTGCCAGTAGTATATCGGGACTAGCGGATTTCTCCTACAATGAGCAGTTCTTC.

CDR3 DNA sequence: TGCGCCAGCAGCCAAGAGGAATGGGCGGGAGGCGAGCAGTACTTC. The encoded protein is CASSQEEWAGGEQYF. V and J are TRBV4-1 and TRBJ2-7; TRBD2 matches 8 bases. Germline CDR1 is MGHRA and CDR2 is YSYEKL. Losses at the gene ends were 0 bases for V and 6 bases for J; bases not matched to a gene: 7. CDR3 size: 15 residues.

The rearrangement joins TRBV7-2 to TRBJ2-4, with 7 bases fitting TRBD1. Germline trimming cut 8 bases from V and 7 bases from J; bases unmatched to any gene: 2. The CDR3 sequence is 11 residues long. In germline, CDR1 is SGHTA, CDR2 FQGNSA. The CDR3 DNA reads as TGTGCCAGCGGGACAGCCAACATTCAGTACTTC. Translating it yields CASGTANIQYF.

The chain is built from TRBV28 and TRBJ1-5; no reliable D call. The V and J ends lost 5 bases and 0 bases respectively, with 11 bases between them. Germline V lookup: CDR1 MDHEN, CDR2 SYDVKM. CDR3 size: 15 residues. The CDR3 sequence: CASSRTDYSNQPQHF. DNA of the CDR3: TGTGCCAGCAGTCGGACGGATTATAGCAATCAGCCCCAGCATTTT.

The gene calls are TRBV10-3 and TRBJ1-2; TRBD1 agrees at 7 bases. Germline-derived CDR1 and CDR2 are ENHRY and SYGVKD. The trim removed 6 bases at V and 8 bases at J, leaving 6 bases unmatched. The CDR3 consists of 12 residues. CDR3 nucleotide sequence: TGTGCCATCAGGCGGGACAGAGGAGGCTACACCTTC. It is translated as CAIRRDRGGYTF.

The chain has TRBV6-1 and TRBJ2-3, with TRBD2 as a possible D gene (5 bases). The CDR3 runs to 13 residues. Germline V CDR1 and CDR2: MNHNS, SASEGT. Trimming stripped 6 bases from V and 6 bases from J, with 13 bases between. The CDR3 DNA follows: TGTGCCAGCAGCTTTCTTGGGGAGGATACGCAGTATTTT. It codes for CASSFLGEDTQYF.

The chain joins TRBV6-5 to TRBJ2-6; D gene ambiguous. Germline lookup yields CDR1 MNHEY and CDR2 SVGAGI. Trimming cost V 2 bases and J 4 bases, with 9 bases left between them. The CDR3 length is 15 residues. The CDR3 coding sequence is TGTGCCAGCAGTTACGGGTTGACAGGGGCCAACGTCCTGACTTTC. Encoded protein: CASSYGLTGANVLTF.

This clone was detected only a few times. The chain is built from TRBV5-8 and TRBJ1-2; the D gene is possibly TRBD1 (6 bases). The CDR3 spans 13 residues. Trimming left V 5 bases short and J 10 bases short, with 18 bases between. Germline-derived CDR1 and CDR2 are SGHTS and YDEGEE. CDR3 sequence: CASRRRGVEDYTF. In nucleotides, the CDR3 is TGTGCCAGCAGACGGAGGGGGGTTGAGGACTACACCTTC.

The chain links TRBV6-5 to TRBJ1-2; no firm D call. The CDR3 has 13 residues. With 6 bases removed from V and 8 bases from J, the gap between germline ends came to 16 bases. Germline CDR1 is MNHEY and CDR2 is SVGAGI. The CDR3 loop reads CASSPDPRRGYTF. The CDR3 nucleotides are TGTGCCAGCAGCCCAGACCCCCGGCGGGGCTACACCTTC.

The table lists this clone with a count of one. This chain uses TRBV6-1 with TRBJ2-5, with D unresolved. Trimming cost V 2 bases and J 7 bases, with 11 bases left between them. CDR3 length equals 13 residues. CDR1 is MNHNS and CDR2 is SASEGT in the germline V gene. The DNA of the CDR3 is TGTGCCAGCAGTGAAACGTCAGCCCTGACCCAGTACTTC. This gives the protein CASSETSALTQYF.

V is TRBV29-1 and J is TRBJ2-2; 7 positions match TRBD2. With 5 bases clipped from V and 4 bases from J, the junction kept 7 bases outside the gene matches. The CDR3 is 14 residues long. Germline V lookup: CDR1 SQVTM, CDR2 ANQGSEA. The CDR3: CSVRRTSSTGELFF. Written as DNA, the CDR3 is TGCAGCGTTAGACGGACTAGTTCCACCGGGGAGCTGTTTTTT.

V usage is TRBV7-6 and J usage is TRBJ1-5; TRBD1 matches 8 bases. V dropped 1 base and J dropped 4; count of bases not matched to a gene: 0. Germline CDR1 reads SGHVS; CDR2 reads FNYEAQ. The CDR3 spans 14 residues. DNA of the CDR3: TGTGCCAGCAGCTTAGGGACAGGGAATCAGCCCCAGCATTTT. Translated: CASSLGTGNQPQHF. Drawing the rest from reference TRBV7-6 and TRBJ1-5, the complete variable domain is GAGVSQSPRYKVTKRGQDVALRCDPISGHVSLYWYRQALGQGPEFLTYFNYEAQQDKSGLPNDRFSAERPEGSISTLTIQRTEQRDSAMYRCASSLGTGNQPQHFGDGTRLSIL.